This T cell receptor (beta chain) originates from a study of T cells in Graves' hyperthyroidism and ophthalmopathy. This clonotype was counted many times. Its antigen is not identified. Study findings and constraints: A model of 13 V-J features distinguished ophthalmopathy from stable hyperthyroidism.

CDR1 and CDR2 (germline): KGHSH, LQKENI. V gave up 4 bases and J gave up 0 bases; unmatched junction bases: 6. The CDR3 sequence is 15 residues long. Newly diagnosed patients aged 18 to 65 had hyperthyroidism of under 2 months' duration. RNA transcripts yielded amplified TCR beta CDR3 regions. HTBI primers were employed in a first-round RT-PCR of the TCR CDR3. TCRdb re-derived calls from the multiplex PCR reads in MiXCR, one entry per CDR3 protein. The sample includes 300,000 to 450,000 distinct CDR3 sequences, around 14% of them seen just once. The source is a woman younger than 30 with Graves' hyperthyroidism that later progressed to Graves' ophthalmopathy. The sample consisted of blood. The chain uses TRBV18 and TRBJ2-7; 7 bases match TRBD1. The CDR3 nucleotides read TGTGCCAGCTCACTGACCGGGGACAGCTCCTACGAGCAGTACTTC. The encoded protein is CASSLTGDSSYEQYF.